Following are 29 T cell receptor beta chains from one sample sequenced in a study of T cell responses to AZD1222 COVID-19 vaccine (dated by TCRdb to the early 2020s). This specimen's time point label, per the study, means: baseline before first vaccination. Receptors were amplified or captured by the immunoSEQ multiplex PCR assay. TCRdb obtained this table from immuneACCESS and retained in-frame rearrangements with V and J assigned. These tables miss some clones; where compared with another copy, unresolved V genes account for less than half of the shortfall, and the remainder is unexplained. For this sample the table gives roughly 200,000 clones, of which around 88% were detected only once. Clones ranked in the top ten supply approximately 7.7% of the sample. The sample consisted of peripheral blood, taken on day 0 of AZD1222 vaccination. The receptors here all came from an adult in good health.

The chain carries TRBV19 and TRBJ1-2; D is ambiguous. Germline V gives CDR1 LNHDA, CDR2 SQIVND (reference sequence). This CDR3 has 14 amino acids. Trimming took 1 base from V and 0 from J, leaving 6 bases between them. The CDR3 protein is CASSIVPANYGYTF. In DNA form, the CDR3 reads TGTGCCAGTAGTATAGTTCCAGCTAACTATGGCTACACCTTC. Drawing the rest from reference TRBV19 and TRBJ1-2, the complete variable domain is DGGITQSPKYLFRKEGQNVTLSCEQNLNHDAMYWYRQDPGQGLRLIYYSQIVNDFQKGDIAEGYSVSREKKESFPLTVTSAQKNPTAFYLCASSIVPANYGYTFGSGTRLTVV.

This sequence joins TRBV25-1 and TRBJ2-2; no definite D call. Trimming took 2 bases from V and 6 from J, leaving 4 bases between them. The CDR3 is 12 residues long. From germline, CDR1 is MGHDK and CDR2 SYGVNS. CDR3 residues: CASSEGSGELFF. CDR3 DNA sequence: TGTGCCAGCAGTGAAGGGTCCGGGGAGCTGTTTTTT.

In this sample, this clone turned up once. The CDR3 DNA sequence: TGCGCCAGCAGCGGACAGGGAAGGGAATCCACTGAAGCTTTCTTT. This translates into CASSGQGRESTEAFF. The chain combines TRBV10-2 with TRBJ1-1; 8 positions agree with TRBD1. Unmatched junction bases numbered 10, after V lost 6 bases and J lost 4 bases. Germline loops: CDR1 WSHSY, CDR2 SAAADI. The CDR3 contains 15 residues.

This clone was recorded only once. The chain's CDR3 is CASSASGTGDLGNYGYTF. As DNA, the CDR3 is TGCGCCAGCAGCGCCTCCGGGACAGGGGATTTGGGTAACTATGGCTACACCTTC. The V and J genes are TRBV5-1 and TRBJ1-2, with TRBD1 identical over 10 bases. The CDR3 has 18 residues. From germline, CDR1 is SGHRS and CDR2 YFSETQ. Unmatched junction bases numbered 13, after V lost 4 bases and J lost 1 base.

The chain has TRBV7-3 and TRBJ1-6; 7 bases agree with TRBD1. V lost 0 bases, J lost 7 bases, and 6 bases stayed unmatched. The CDR3 contains 16 residues. Per germline, CDR1 SGHTA and CDR2 FQGTGA. The CDR3 here is CASSLTQTGRNSPLHF. The CDR3 region has the DNA TGTGCCAGCAGCTTAACTCAGACAGGGCGCAATTCACCCCTCCACTTT.

The chain uses TRBV19 and TRBJ1-1; D not certain. The CDR3 length is 14 residues. CDR1 LNHDA and CDR2 SQIVND come from the germline V gene (reference sequence). V gave up 5 bases and J gave up 5 bases, with 15 bases separating them. The CDR3 region is CASSDGVGKTEAFF. The CDR3 DNA reads TGTGCCAGTAGTGACGGGGTAGGGAAGACTGAAGCTTTCTTT.

The CDR3 sequence is CASSLAGGIGHPNTEAFF. The CDR3 DNA reads as TGTGCCAGCAGCTTAGCGGGGGGGATAGGACACCCAAACACTGAAGCTTTCTTT. This chain connects TRBV7-9 to TRBJ1-1, with D perhaps TRBD1 (5 bases). The germline V gene encodes CDR1 SEHNR and CDR2 FQNEAQ (reference sequence). The V end lost 0 bases, the J end lost 2 bases, and 19 bases lay between the germline ends. CDR3 size: 18 residues.

The rearrangement uses TRBV9 and TRBJ2-4; D gene ambiguous. The length of the CDR3 is 15 residues. Per germline, CDR1 SGDLS and CDR2 YYNGEE. Between the trimmed V and J ends, which lost 0 bases and 1 base, there was a span of 8 bases. The CDR3 sequence is CASSVADGAKNIQYF. CDR3 nucleotide sequence: TGTGCCAGCAGCGTAGCGGACGGTGCCAAAAACATTCAGTACTTC.

This chain connects TRBV7-9 to TRBJ1-4; possibly TRBD1 for D (5 bases). Germline V CDR1 and CDR2: SEHNR, FQNEAQ (reference sequence). The CDR3 is 16 residues long. V lost 4 bases, J lost 5 bases, and 17 bases lay in between. CDR3 residues: CASSSQAGRVNEKLFF. The CDR3 nucleotides read TGTGCCAGCAGCTCCCAGGCGGGGCGCGTAAATGAAAAACTGTTTTTT.

V and J are TRBV5-1 and TRBJ1-3, with TRBD1 as a possible D gene (6 bases). V was clipped by 0 bases and J by 2 bases, with 12 bases between them. From germline, CDR1 is SGHRS and CDR2 YFSETQ. The CDR3 is made up of 16 amino acids. CDR3 DNA: TGCGCCAGCAGCTTGGCGGATACAGGGACTGGAAACACCATATATTTT. This encodes CASSLADTGTGNTIYF.

V and J are TRBV11-3 and TRBJ2-3; 12 bases fit TRBD1. This CDR3 has 16 residues. Trimming took 6 bases from V and 5 from J; bases not matched to a gene: 9. Germline CDR1 is SGHNT and CDR2 is YENEEA. The CDR3 region has the DNA TGTGCCAGCAGTCTTGCCGGGACAGGGGGCGGAGATACGCAGTATTTT. This encodes CASSLAGTGGGDTQYF.

This clone occurred a few times. The chain is built from TRBV5-5 and TRBJ2-5, with 7 positions matching TRBD1. The CDR3 loop spans 14 amino acids. The junction had 6 bases not matched to a gene; V was cut back by 4 bases and J by 3 bases. Germline-derived CDR1 and CDR2 are SGHKS and YYEKEE (reference sequence). This CDR3 reads CASSRGQVKETQYF. As DNA, the CDR3 is TGTGCCAGCAGCAGAGGACAGGTTAAAGAGACCCAGTACTTC.

The chain uses TRBV12-3 or TRBV12-4 and TRBJ2-1; no clear D gene. The length of the CDR3 is 13 residues. V was trimmed by 7 bases and J by 9 bases, leaving 16 bases between them. CDR3 residues: CASTADRRIEQFF. In DNA, the CDR3 is TGTGCCAGCACCGCTGACCGGCGGATTGAGCAGTTCTTC.

This sequence joins TRBV2 and TRBJ1-1; D gene uncertain. V lost 6 bases and J lost 4, with 9 bases in between. CDR3 size: 12 residues. In germline, CDR1 is SNHLY, CDR2 FYNNEI. CDR3 sequence (DNA): TGTGCCAGCAGGTTCTACGGCACTGAAGCTTTCTTT. This encodes CASRFYGTEAFF.

CDR3 loop: CASSFSRSETQYF. The CDR3 DNA is TGTGCCAGCAGTTTCAGTAGGAGTGAGACCCAGTACTTC. The chain uses TRBV27 and TRBJ2-5, with D hard to call. V was pared by 3 bases and J by 5 bases, with 10 bases between. CDR1 is MNHEY and CDR2 is SMNVEV in the germline V gene (reference sequence). This CDR3 comprises 13 residues.

CDR3 sequence: CATSDRSSDTQYF. CDR3 DNA sequence: TGTGCCACCAGTGACCGATCCTCAGATACGCAGTATTTT. The rearrangement links TRBV24-1 to TRBJ2-3; D is uncertain. In germline, CDR1 is KGHDR, CDR2 SFDVKD. V dropped 4 bases and J dropped 4 bases, with 8 bases sitting between them. CDR3 length equals 13 residues.

CDR3 region: CATSDLGVQGASGYTF. The CDR3 DNA follows: TGTGCCACCAGTGATTTGGGCGTCCAGGGGGCAAGTGGCTACACCTTC. This chain links TRBV24-1 with TRBJ1-2, with 8 nucleotides matching TRBD1. The trim removed 0 bases at V and 7 bases at J, leaving 9 bases unmatched. From germline, CDR1 is KGHDR and CDR2 SFDVKD. The CDR3 covers 16 residues.

Here the CDR3 reads CASFQDRGSYNSPLHF. CDR3 in DNA: TGTGCCAGCTTTCAGGACCGCGGCTCCTATAATTCACCCCTCCACTTT. The chain carries TRBV2 and TRBJ1-6; D gene ambiguous. V lost 8 bases to trimming and J lost 0 bases, with 14 bases between them. Germline loops: CDR1 SNHLY, CDR2 FYNNEI. This CDR3 region has 16 residues. The full variable domain, with the rest looked up from reference TRBV2 and TRBJ1-6, is EPEVTQTPSHQVTQMGQEVILRCVPISNHLYFYWYRQILGQKVEFLVSFYNNEISEKSEIFDDQFSVERPDGSNFTLKIRSTKLEDSAMYFCASFQDRGSYNSPLHFGNGTRLTVT.

With regard to this clone: This sample includes further DNA sequences coding for the same CDR3. This sequence joins TRBV9 and TRBJ2-3, with a possible D match to TRBD1 (5 bases). Germline CDR1 reads SGDLS; CDR2 reads YYNGEE. Trimming removed 0 bases at V and 5 bases at J, with 7 bases between. This CDR3 contains 13 residues. The CDR3 is CASSVGGEDTQYF. The CDR3 nucleotides read TGTGCCAGCAGCGTAGGGGGCGAAGATACGCAGTATTTT.

The J gene is TRBJ2-3, the V gene TRBV25-1; unclear D gene. The V gene lost 3 bases and the J gene lost 0 bases, with 16 bases spanning the gap. The CDR3 is made up of 17 amino acids. Germline values: CDR1 MGHDK, CDR2 SYGVNS. The DNA of the CDR3 is TGTGCCAGCAGTGATCTAACAGCAAGGCCTAGCACAGATACGCAGTATTTT. It codes for CASSDLTARPSTDTQYF.

This clone occurred a few times. V and J are TRBV19 and TRBJ1-4; D uncertain. V was pared by 7 bases and J by 4 bases, with 10 bases between. The germline gives CDR1 LNHDA, CDR2 SQIVND (reference sequence). This CDR3 comprises 13 residues. DNA of the CDR3: TGTGCCAGTACCCCGGGCGTTAATGAAAAACTGTTTTTT. It codes for CASTPGVNEKLFF.

The chain recombines TRBV28 with TRBJ2-7, with TRBD2 matching over 11 bases. CDR1 and CDR2 (germline): MDHEN, SYDVKM. V shed 1 base and J 0 bases; nucleotides not matched to a gene: 2. There are 16 residues in the CDR3. CDR3 sequence reads: CASSLSSGGSSYEQYF. CDR3 nucleotide sequence: TGTGCCAGCAGTTTATCTAGCGGGGGGAGCTCCTACGAGCAGTACTTC.

The chain has TRBV30 and TRBJ1-1; no definite D call. The germline CDR1 and CDR2 sequences are GTSNPN and SVGIG (reference sequence). The CDR3 is 10 residues long. V dropped 7 bases and J dropped 5 bases, with 8 bases sitting between them. Here the CDR3 DNA reads TGTGCCTTCGAAGGGACTGAAGCTTTCTTT. Protein product: CAFEGTEAFF.

The chain links TRBV2 to TRBJ1-5; no reliable D call. The CDR3 is 14 residues long. Trimming shortened V by 2 bases and J by 5 bases, and 10 bases separated the two germline ends. Germline values: CDR1 SNHLY, CDR2 FYNNEI. In DNA, the CDR3 is TGTGCCAGCAGTGAAATAGAGGCGGATCAGCCCCAGCATTTT. Translation gives CASSEIEADQPQHF.

The chain links TRBV11-2 to TRBJ2-2; TRBD1 matches 9 bases. The V gene's germline CDR1 is SGHAT and CDR2 FQNNGV. This CDR3 is 15 amino acids long. J gave up 7 bases and V 6 bases, and 9 bases lay outside the gene matches. The CDR3 is CASRVTGGSGGELFF. In nucleotides, the CDR3 is TGTGCCAGCAGGGTAACAGGGGGCAGCGGCGGGGAGCTGTTTTTT.

This clone was counted a single time. V usage is TRBV9 and J usage is TRBJ1-5; D is perhaps TRBD1 (5 bases). Trimming removed 2 bases at V and 2 bases at J, with 8 bases between. Germline CDR1 SGDLS, CDR2 YYNGEE. The CDR3 has 14 amino acids. The CDR3 loop is CASSVGDGNQPQHF. The CDR3, as DNA: TGTGCCAGCAGCGTGGGGGACGGCAATCAGCCCCAGCATTTT. Supplemented by reference TRBV9 and TRBJ1-5, the full variable domain reads DSGVTQTPKHLITATGQRVTLRCSPRSGDLSVYWYQQSLDQGLQFLIQYYNGEERAKGNILERFSAQQFPDLHSELNLSSLELGDSALYFCASSVGDGNQPQHFGDGTRLSIL.

The chain links TRBV6-5 to TRBJ1-6, with D possibly TRBD1 on 5 matching bases. V lost 5 bases and J 9 bases, leaving 11 bases between the germline ends. Germline V gene lookup returns CDR1 MNHEY and CDR2 SVGAGI. This CDR3 is 13 amino acids long. The chain's CDR3 is CASSQTGGSPLHF. The CDR3 DNA sequence: TGTGCCAGCAGTCAGACGGGGGGTTCACCCCTCCACTTT.

The J gene is TRBJ2-2, the V gene TRBV14; perhaps TRBD2 as D (6 bases). V lost 0 bases to trimming and J lost 7 bases, with 9 bases between them. The length of the CDR3 is 14 residues. CDR1 SGHDN and CDR2 FVKESK come from the germline V gene. CDR3 region: CASSQDRGFGELFF. CDR3 bases: TGTGCCAGCAGCCAAGACCGGGGGTTCGGGGAGCTGTTTTTT.

This clone came up once. The chain has TRBV11-2 and TRBJ2-5; no clear D gene. V lost 0 bases to trimming and J lost 4 bases, with 9 bases between them. Germline V lookup: CDR1 SGHAT, CDR2 FQNNGV. CDR3 length: 14 residues. CDR3 in DNA: TGTGCCAGCAGCTTAGATATTAACGCAGAGACCCAGTACTTC. Amino acids: CASSLDINAETQYF.